This T cell receptor beta chain was profiled in a study of CD8 T cells in ankylosing spondylitis. Remarks on this clonotype: Its matching antigen is unknown.

Germline V gene sequence: CDR1 SGHTA, CDR2 FQGNSA. There are 14 residues in the CDR3. The junction had 3 bases not matched to a gene; V was cut back by 6 bases and J by 0 bases. TCRdb re-called the 5' RACE reads with MiXCR, one entry per CDR3 protein. In the table there are 400,000 to 450,000 distinct CDR3 sequences, 17% of which are singletons. Findings and limits, study-wide: About 8 highly homologous variants made up a TCR beta motif, and this motif appeared characteristic of ankylosing spondylitis blood. Past studies reported some motif variants in reactive arthritis synovial fluid and blood. Clones linked with disease were CD8+ and fairly uncommon in the peripheral blood.

This chain joins TRBV7-2 and TRBJ2-7; 9 bases agree with TRBD2. This receptor was taken from a male donor with ankylosing spondylitis. The sample was blood, either unsorted or a sorted T cell fraction (not recorded which). The CDR3 region has the DNA TGTGCCAGCAGAAATAGCGGGAGCTCCTACGAGCAGTACTTC. It specifies CASRNSGSSYEQYF.